This T cell receptor beta chain was documented in a study of shared T cell receptors in the human thymus. Using immunoSEQ multiplex PCR, the repertoire was profiled, and TCRdb retains in-frame clones only, with some absent. The data hold fewer than 700,000 clones, with 88% observed a single time. Germline assignment: CDR1 LGHNT and CDR2 FRNRAP. This CDR3 spans 16 amino acids. J lost 7 bases, V lost 1 base, and 8 bases had no gene match. These same records also appear under a second study, on human thymus T cells. As that study records: Thymic tissue was derived from resections collected during corrective heart surgery. Biased V and J segment usage appeared in thymus and peripheral blood. Thymic repertoires from unrelated individuals overlapped highly, related research reported.

The sequence came from a boy under three years old with a congenital heart defect. The sample was thymocytes. V gene TRBV12-5 combines with J gene TRBJ2-2; 8 positions agree with TRBD2. CDR3 in DNA: TGTGCTAGTGGTTTGGAAGAGCGGGAGAGAAGCGGGGAGCTGTTTTTT. It is translated as CASGLEERERSGELFF.